Shown below are 21 T cell receptor beta chains from a single sample sequenced in a study of blood T cells in healthy people across ages. A J-beta primer mix and a sample-barcoded 5' primer were used in a second PCR of roughly 7 to 12 cycles. Each CDR3 protein gets one entry after TCRdb re-called the 5' RACE reads with MiXCR. The sample records 850,000 to 1,000,000 distinct CDR3 sequences, 51% being singletons. The specimen sequenced was blood. The receptors stem from a woman in her sixties in good health.

V and J are TRBV12-3 or TRBV12-4 and TRBJ1-5; D not resolved. Trimming removed 7 bases from V and 7 bases from J, with 23 bases in between. This CDR3 contains 16 residues. CDR3: CASTTKFGNSHQPQHF. The CDR3 nucleotides read TGTGCCAGCACCACTAAGTTTGGAAATTCTCACCAGCCCCAGCATTTT.

The chain carries TRBV6-2 or TRBV6-3 and TRBJ1-4; D remains unclear. V was trimmed by 8 bases and J by 10 bases, leaving 11 bases between them. CDR3 size: 11 residues. CDR1 and CDR2 (germline): MNHEY, SVGEGT. The CDR3 loop reads CASSNSGKLFF. In nucleotides, the CDR3 is TGTGCCAGCTCGAATTCCGGAAAACTGTTTTTT.

The CDR3 DNA sequence: TGTGCCAGCAGTTTGGTGGCACAGCTGAACTACGAGCAGTACTTC. Its protein is CASSLVAQLNYEQYF. V and J are TRBV12-3 or TRBV12-4 and TRBJ2-7; unclear D gene. V gave up 3 bases and J gave up 3 bases, with 15 bases separating them. This CDR3 has 15 amino acids.

CDR3 sequence: CASSLSKYERRGRTDTQYF. The CDR3 DNA reads TGTGCCAGCAGTTTATCGAAGTACGAAAGGCGGGGACGCACAGATACGCAGTATTTT. The chain employs TRBV27 and TRBJ2-3, with D perhaps matching TRBD2 (6 bases). CDR1 and CDR2 (germline): MNHEY, SMNVEV (reference sequence). CDR3 length equals 19 residues. V was shortened by 0 bases and J by 1 base, with 20 bases between the two germline ends.

The sample holds a few counts of this clonotype. The chain uses TRBV4-1 and TRBJ2-5; tentatively, D is TRBD2 (6 bases). The CDR3 consists of 15 residues. Trimming left V 2 bases short and J 5 bases short, with 15 bases between. CDR1 MGHRA and CDR2 YSYEKL come from the germline V gene. In DNA, the CDR3 is TGCGCCAGCAGCCAACCAGGCGCCGCGGGGGAGACCCAGTACTTC. Protein sequence: CASSQPGAAGETQYF.

The genes are TRBV28 and TRBJ2-3; D gene unclear. This CDR3 is built from 14 residues. In germline, CDR1 is MDHEN, CDR2 SYDVKM. Trimming stripped 4 bases from V and 2 bases from J, with 10 bases between. This chain's CDR3 is CASSSTLPTDTQYF. The CDR3 DNA follows: TGTGCCAGCAGTTCGACTCTCCCCACAGATACGCAGTATTTT.

For this clonotype: One end of the junction fails to match germline, which may point to a read error. This chain joins TRBV7-9 and TRBJ2-1; D possibly uses TRBD1 or TRBD2 (5 bases each). TRBJ2-7 explains the end of the DNA better; the J call may be wrong. CDR3 length: 14 amino acids. Germline V gives CDR1 SEHNR, CDR2 FQNEAQ (reference sequence). CDR3 sequence (DNA): TGTGCCAGCAGCTCCGGGACGGTTTCCTGCGAGCAGTACTTC. The encoded protein is CASSSGTVSCEQYF.

This chain connects TRBV3-1 to TRBJ2-1, with TRBD2 identical over 7 bases. The J segment lost 9 bases and the V segment lost 7 bases, leaving 9 bases of the junction unmatched. The CDR3 extends over 13 amino acids. Germline V gene lookup returns CDR1 LGHDT and CDR2 YNNKEL (reference sequence). CDR3 amino acids: CASTLRGGSEQFF. The CDR3 nucleotides read TGTGCCAGCACTCTACGGGGAGGGAGTGAGCAGTTCTTC.

This clonotype has just a few counts. V is TRBV12-3 or TRBV12-4 and J is TRBJ2-7, with 9 bases matching TRBD2. V shed 6 bases and J 2 bases; nucleotides not matched to a gene: 5. The CDR3 covers 14 residues. CDR3 in DNA: TGTGCCAGCAGGGTAGCGGGAGAGACCTACGAGCAGTACTTC. It translates to CASRVAGETYEQYF.

V is TRBV20-1 and J is TRBJ2-3, with D perhaps TRBD2 (6 bases). This CDR3 has 13 amino acids. Germline V gene lookup returns CDR1 DFQATT and CDR2 SNEGSKA (reference sequence). Deletions cut 1 base from V and 6 bases from J, with 11 bases between. The CDR3 DNA sequence: TGCAGTGCTAGAGTTGCGGGAAGGGATACGCAGTATTTT. It codes for CSARVAGRDTQYF.

This clonotype was counted at least ten times. The CDR3 region has the DNA TGCAGCACCGGGACTAGCGGGAGTAACGAGCAGTACTTC. This encodes CSTGTSGSNEQYF. This sequence joins TRBV29-1 and TRBJ2-7; TRBD2 matches 14 bases. The CDR3 has 13 amino acids. Trimming removed 8 bases from V and 5 bases from J; junction bases left unmatched: 5. The V gene's germline CDR1 is SQVTM and CDR2 ANQGSEA.

This chain connects TRBV25-1 to TRBJ2-3; D not certain. The CDR3 totals 13 residues. CDR1 MGHDK and CDR2 SYGVNS come from the germline V gene. Between the trimmed V and J ends, which lost 0 bases and 2 bases, there was a span of 3 bases. The DNA for the CDR3 is TGTGCCAGCAGTGAATACGCCACAGATACGCAGTATTTT. The encoded protein is CASSEYATDTQYF.

The chain joins TRBV20-1 to TRBJ2-7; 9 bases match TRBD1. V lost 6 bases and J lost 5; bases outside the gene matches: 11. The CDR3 totals 14 residues. The germline V gene has CDR1 DFQATT and CDR2 SNEGSKA (reference sequence). The CDR3 spells CSAPGGTGPHEQYF. DNA of the CDR3: TGCAGTGCACCTGGCGGGACAGGGCCCCACGAGCAGTACTTC.

This clonotype was detected only once. The chain couples TRBV10-1 to TRBJ2-6, with D possibly matching TRBD1 (5 bases). CDR3 length equals 15 residues. Per germline, CDR1 WNHNN and CDR2 SYGVQD (reference sequence). Trimming removed 1 base from V and 2 bases from J, with 6 bases in between. For the CDR3, the DNA is TGCGCCAGCAGTGAGTACAGGACTGGGGCCAACGTCCTGACTTTC. It translates to CASSEYRTGANVLTF.

The chain is built from TRBV6-5 and TRBJ1-4, with TRBD1 matching over 9 bases. Germline V gene sequence: CDR1 MNHEY, CDR2 SVGAGI. J gave up 8 bases and V 10 bases, and 5 bases lay outside the gene matches. The CDR3 runs 12 residues. Here the CDR3 DNA reads TGTGCCACCCAGACAGGGGGAGAAAAACTGTTTTTT. Its protein product is CATQTGGEKLFF.

The sample holds a few counts of this clonotype. This chain links TRBV28 with TRBJ2-7, with 8 positions matching TRBD2. Looked up from germline, CDR1 is MDHEN and CDR2 is SYDVKM. The CDR3 is 11 amino acids. J lost 3 bases, V lost 9 bases, and 1 base had no gene match. Here the CDR3 DNA reads TGTGCCAGTAGCGGGAACTACGAGCAGTACTTC. Protein: CASSGNYEQYF.

The chain recombines TRBV24-1 with TRBJ2-3; 9 positions match TRBD1. Germline CDR1 and CDR2: KGHDR and SFDVKD. The CDR3 contains 15 residues. Trimming removed 7 bases from V and 4 bases from J; junction bases left unmatched: 8. CDR3 in DNA: TGTGCCACCAGCAGCCTCGGGACAGGGTCAGATACGCAGTATTTT. It translates to CATSSLGTGSDTQYF.

This clonotype was counted between two and nine times. This chain connects TRBV13 to TRBJ1-6, with 9 bases fitting TRBD1. Germline V lookup: CDR1 PRHDT, CDR2 FYEKMQ (reference sequence). The CDR3 contains 15 residues. The junction had 8 bases not matched to a gene; V was cut back by 4 bases and J by 10 bases. CDR3 coding DNA: TGTGCCAGCAGCTATACCGGGACAGGGCCCTCACCCCTCCACTTT. Translation: CASSYTGTGPSPLHF.

The sample holds a few counts of this clonotype. This chain connects TRBV28 to TRBJ1-2; D ambiguous. The germline V and J ends were trimmed by 6 bases and 5 bases, with 10 bases remaining between them. The CDR3 contains 12 residues. The germline CDR1 and CDR2 sequences are MDHEN and SYDVKM. The CDR3 loop reads CASSGRTYGYTF. The CDR3, as DNA: TGTGCCAGCAGCGGACGGACGTATGGCTACACCTTC.

This chain connects TRBV18 to TRBJ1-5, with D possibly being TRBD1 (6 bases). The ends were cut back, 1 base at V and 3 bases at J, with 10 bases in the middle. From germline, CDR1 is KGHSH and CDR2 LQKENI. The CDR3 runs 15 residues. CDR3 in amino acids: CASSPRTANNQPQHF. The CDR3 DNA reads TGTGCCAGCTCACCACGGACAGCCAACAATCAGCCCCAGCATTTT.

The rearrangement uses TRBV24-1 and TRBJ2-7; D is possibly TRBD1 or TRBD2 (6 bases each). V was shortened by 5 bases and J by 1 base, with 17 bases between the two germline ends. This CDR3 region has 16 residues. The germline CDR1 and CDR2 sequences are KGHDR and SFDVKD. The CDR3 here is CATSGHLGGGSYEQYF. The CDR3 DNA is TGTGCCACCAGTGGCCACCTTGGAGGGGGATCCTACGAGCAGTACTTC.